What follows describes a single T cell receptor (beta chain). The data are from a study of beta chain features in type 1 diabetes. Expressed TCRB transcripts were sequenced because the isolated RNA had all been reverse transcribed beforehand. Produced via immunoSEQ multiplex PCR; TCRdb's table is partial and in-frame only. The sample holds about 230,000 clones, about 9.3% seen once. Germline V gene sequence: CDR1 MNHNS, CDR2 SASEGT. The V gene lost 6 bases and the J gene lost 0 bases, with 12 bases spanning the gap. This CDR3 comprises 15 residues. Sequences were obtained from naive CD4+ T cells from blood. This sequence was found in a woman in her late teens or twenties in good health. The chain carries TRBV6-1 and TRBJ2-4; a possible D gene is TRBD2 (5 bases). The CDR3: CASRLSGIAKNIQYF. The CDR3 DNA reads as TGTGCCAGCAGGTTGAGCGGCATAGCCAAAAACATTCAGTACTTC.